This TCR beta chain was retrieved from a study of breast tumors, draining lymph nodes, adjacent tissues. This clonotype was detected many times. Its antigen is not known. Study-wide results and caveats: Luminal-like breast cancer showed significantly greater tumor-nontumor repertoire similarity than basal-like breast cancer did. Most tumor T cells seemingly derive from lymph node, then expand in tumor. The lymph node origin of tumor T cells was framed as consistent with a hypothesis, not demonstrated. Tumor TCR diversity was below lymph nodes but above nontumor tissue.

TCRdb independently ran MiXCR on the multiplex PCR reads; one entry per CDR3 protein. The sample holds approximately 63,000 distinct CDR3 sequences; around 60% are singletons and the top ten take around 20%. Deletions cut 0 bases from V and 1 base from J, with 9 bases between. The CDR3 runs 15 residues. From germline, CDR1 is LNHNV and CDR2 YYDKDF (reference sequence). The rearrangement joins TRBV15 to TRBJ1-1; TRBD1 might be the D (5 bases). The specimen was breast tumor tissue. The sequence was obtained from a female donor with breast cancer. Some clones in this sample may be carry-over from other donors' samples. DNA of the CDR3: TGTGCCACCAGCAGAGATGTAACAGGGAACACTGAAGCTTTCTTT. Protein sequence: CATSRDVTGNTEAFF.